Presented here are 15 T cell receptor beta chains from one specimen sequenced in a study of blood T cell repertoires in COVID-19. Assay: immunoSEQ multiplex PCR; the TCRdb copy retains only in-frame clones and omits some. The sample includes under 150,000 clones, under 85% of them seen just once. The sample taken for sequencing was peripheral blood. These receptor sequences come from a human donor in a cohort sampled during active COVID-19.

The gene calls are TRBV24-1 and TRBJ2-3, with no clear D. Germline CDR1 KGHDR, CDR2 SFDVKD. The CDR3 runs 13 residues. V shed 5 bases and J shed 6 bases, with 11 bases lying between them. In DNA, the CDR3 is TGTGCCACCAGTGGAGATACTCTTGATACGCAGTATTTT. This sequence encodes CATSGDTLDTQYF.

This sequence joins TRBV6-5 and TRBJ1-2; 7 bases map to TRBD1. There are 12 residues in the CDR3. In germline, CDR1 is MNHEY, CDR2 SVGAGI. V lost 7 bases and J lost 10; bases outside the gene matches: 9. The CDR3 DNA follows: TGTGCCAGCACAAGGGGGCAGGGCATCTACACCTTC. It specifies CASTRGQGIYTF.

The chain uses TRBV25-1 and TRBJ2-2, with a weak D call TRBD1 (5 bases). The V end lost 3 bases, the J end lost 5 bases, and 10 bases lay between the germline ends. The CDR3 loop spans 14 amino acids. Germline V CDR1 and CDR2: MGHDK, SYGVNS. The CDR3 is CASSDAGWTGELFF. The DNA for the CDR3 is TGTGCCAGCAGTGACGCAGGGTGGACCGGGGAGCTGTTTTTT.

This clone was detected only once. V gene TRBV5-6 combines with J gene TRBJ1-2; 10 nucleotides line up with TRBD1. Germline lookup yields CDR1 SGHDT and CDR2 YYEEEE. The CDR3 covers 14 residues. The V and J ends lost 4 bases and 8 bases, in that order; junction bases with no gene match: 8. The DNA for the CDR3 is TGTGCCAGCAGCCTGGAGGGACAGGGGTTCGGCTACACCTTC. Amino acid sequence: CASSLEGQGFGYTF.

The genes are TRBV30 and TRBJ2-4; perhaps TRBD1 as D (5 bases). V gave up 1 base and J gave up 10 bases, with 11 bases separating them. This CDR3 has 12 residues. Germline loops: CDR1 GTSNPN, CDR2 SVGIG (reference sequence). CDR3 in amino acids: CAWSGQGVIQYF. The CDR3 region has the DNA TGTGCCTGGAGTGGTCAGGGCGTGATTCAGTACTTC. The full variable domain, with the rest looked up from reference TRBV30 and TRBJ2-4, is SQTIHQWPATLVQPVGSPLSLECTVEGTSNPNLYWYRQAAGRGLQLLFYSVGIGQISSEVPQNLSASRPQDRQFILSSKKLLLSDSGFYLCAWSGQGVIQYFGAGTRLSVL.

This sequence joins TRBV6-4 and TRBJ2-5, with 7 bases aligning to TRBD1. The CDR3 is 14 residues long. Germline V CDR1 and CDR2: MRHNA, SNTAGT. V lost 8 bases and J lost 5; bases outside the gene matches: 11. The CDR3 spells CASRDSGSKETQYF. The CDR3 nucleotides read TGTGCCAGCCGGGACAGTGGTTCCAAGGAGACCCAGTACTTC.

This chain links TRBV30 with TRBJ2-3; 13 nucleotides match TRBD2. V dropped 5 bases and J dropped 2; count of bases not matched to a gene: 4. This CDR3 contains 15 residues. Germline CDR1 GTSNPN, CDR2 SVGIG (reference sequence). CDR3 sequence (DNA): TGTGCCTGGGCGGGACTAGCGGGGCCCACAGATACGCAGTATTTT. Amino acid sequence: CAWAGLAGPTDTQYF. The full variable domain, with the rest looked up from reference TRBV30 and TRBJ2-3, is SQTIHQWPATLVQPVGSPLSLECTVEGTSNPNLYWYRQAAGRGLQLLFYSVGIGQISSEVPQNLSASRPQDRQFILSSKKLLLSDSGFYLCAWAGLAGPTDTQYFGPGTRLTVL.

This clone occurred once. The chain is built from TRBV7-9 and TRBJ2-2; 9 positions agree with TRBD1. Germline loops: CDR1 SEHNR, CDR2 FQNEAQ (reference sequence). This CDR3 is built from 18 residues. The V segment lost 4 bases and the J segment 4 bases; nucleotides outside the gene matches: 13. The CDR3 bases are TGTGCCAGCAGCTCAAGGGGACCCGGGACAGGGTCCACCGGGGAGCTGTTTTTT. It yields the protein CASSSRGPGTGSTGELFF.

The chain links TRBV5-1 to TRBJ2-5; 10 nucleotides match TRBD1. The length of the CDR3 is 15 residues. Per germline, CDR1 SGHRS and CDR2 YFSETQ. J gave up 5 bases and V 3 bases, and 7 bases lay outside the gene matches. CDR3 amino acids: CASSSRQGAGETQYF. The CDR3 coding sequence is TGCGCCAGCAGCTCCAGACAGGGGGCGGGTGAGACCCAGTACTTC.

This clone was counted a single time. V usage is TRBV7-3 and J usage is TRBJ2-3, with 9 bases that match TRBD2. CDR3 length: 15 amino acids. CDR1 SGHTA and CDR2 FQGTGA come from the germline V gene. Trimming at V came to 2 bases and at J to 5 bases, leaving 5 bases not matched to a gene. Here the CDR3 reads CASSLAGGQLDTQYF. CDR3 in DNA: TGTGCCAGCAGCTTAGCGGGGGGGCAATTAGATACGCAGTATTTT. Based on the CDR3 plus reference TRBV7-3 and TRBJ2-3, the full variable domain is GAGVSQTPSNKVTEKGKYVELRCDPISGHTALYWYRQSLGQGPEFLIYFQGTGAADDSGLPNDRFFAVRPEGSVSTLKIQRTERGDSAVYLCASSLAGGQLDTQYFGPGTRLTVL.

The chain employs TRBV21-1 and TRBJ2-7; the table's TRBD1 call for D was not verified on the DNA. TRBV21-1 is a pseudogene. This CDR3 comprises 11 residues. This CDR3 is CASVQTYEQYF. The CDR3 bases are TGTGCCAGCGTGCAGACCTACGAGCAGTACTTC.

The gene calls are TRBV12-3 or TRBV12-4 and TRBJ2-3; D not resolved. The CDR3 totals 9 residues. Trimming removed 6 bases at V and 14 bases at J, with 9 bases between. This CDR3 is CASRPTRYF. The CDR3 nucleotides are TGTGCCAGCAGGCCTACCCGGTATTTT.

The chain carries TRBV4-3 and TRBJ2-1; 14 bases line up with TRBD2. V lost 3 bases to trimming and J lost 8 bases; unmatched junction nucleotides: 6. CDR1 is LGHNA, CDR2 YSLEER, per germline. The CDR3 spans 16 residues. The CDR3 loop is CASSQWTSGGPDEQFF. CDR3 DNA: TGCGCCAGCAGCCAGTGGACTAGCGGGGGGCCTGATGAGCAGTTCTTC.

V and J are TRBV5-1 and TRBJ2-1, with 14 bases that match TRBD2. After removal of 4 bases from V and 9 bases from J, the junction contained 9 bases not matched to a gene. This CDR3 contains 16 residues. Germline CDR1 SGHRS, CDR2 YFSETQ. This CDR3 reads CASSRLAGGTKGEQFF. The CDR3 DNA reads as TGCGCCAGCAGCAGACTAGCGGGGGGGACTAAAGGTGAGCAGTTCTTC.

This clone was picked up a small number of times. The V and J genes are TRBV4-1 and TRBJ2-2; 8 bases are a match to TRBD2. This CDR3 comprises 16 residues. V lost 0 bases, J lost 2 bases, and 2 bases stayed unmatched. Germline V CDR1 and CDR2: MGHRA, YSYEKL. CDR3 bases: TGCGCCAGCAGCCAAGAACTAGCGGCCAACACCGGGGAGCTGTTTTTT. Encoded protein: CASSQELAANTGELFF.